This T cell receptor beta chain was sequenced during a study of human T cells and chemical hapten exposure. Study as a whole: Patches that contained 0.01% DPC were applied to the upper back and read at 6 days.

Trimming left V 5 bases short and J 6 bases short, with 17 bases between. This CDR3 contains 15 residues. The germline V gene has CDR1 SEHNR and CDR2 FQNEAQ (reference sequence). Each CDR3 protein is one row after TCRdb ran MiXCR on the RACE reads. The data hold some 74,000 distinct CDR3 sequences, with under 15% observed a single time. Documented time point: patch test 3, about 24 weeks after DPC sensitization. Indicated treatment: therapeutic diphenylcyclopropenone sensitization with weekly scalp DPC. The table lists this clonotype with many counts. The chain recombines TRBV7-9 with TRBJ2-1, with D perhaps TRBD2 (5 bases). The sample was whole blood, taken in connection with sensitization to the hapten diphenylcyclopropenone (DPC). The TCR sequence derives from a woman aged 45-65 years with alopecia areata. Some clones in this sample may be carry-over from other donors' samples. The CDR3 sequence is CASSISGAPTNEQFF. In DNA, the CDR3 is TGTGCCAGCAGCATAAGCGGCGCCCCAACCAATGAGCAGTTCTTC.